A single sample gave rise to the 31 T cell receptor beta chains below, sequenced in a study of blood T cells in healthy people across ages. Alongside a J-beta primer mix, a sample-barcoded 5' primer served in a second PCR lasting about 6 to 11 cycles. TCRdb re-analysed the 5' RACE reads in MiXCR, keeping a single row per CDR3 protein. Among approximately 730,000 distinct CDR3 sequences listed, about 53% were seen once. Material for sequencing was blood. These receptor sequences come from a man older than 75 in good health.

CDR3 bases: TGTGCCAGCAGCCGACAGGGTACCGATGAGCAGTTCTTC. This sequence encodes CASSRQGTDEQFF. This chain joins TRBV3-1 and TRBJ2-1, with 7 bases aligning to TRBD1. The ends lost 4 bases at V and 8 bases at J; junction bases unmatched: 5. The germline gives CDR1 LGHDT, CDR2 YNNKEL (reference sequence). The CDR3 loop spans 13 amino acids.

CDR3 loop: CSAAGTGSLGYTF. As DNA, the CDR3 is TGCAGTGCTGCAGGGACAGGGTCGCTTGGCTACACCTTC. The chain combines TRBV20-1 with TRBJ1-2; 9 bases agree with TRBD1. CDR1 and CDR2 from the germline V gene are DFQATT and SNEGSKA (reference sequence). This CDR3 has 13 amino acids. J lost 7 bases, V lost 5 bases, and 8 bases had no gene match.

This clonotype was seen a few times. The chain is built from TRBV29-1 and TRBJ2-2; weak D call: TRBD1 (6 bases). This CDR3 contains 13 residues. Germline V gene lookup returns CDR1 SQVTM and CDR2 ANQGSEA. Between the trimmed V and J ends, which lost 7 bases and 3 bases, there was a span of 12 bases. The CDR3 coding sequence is TGCAGCGCCCAGGGGTCCTACACCGGGGAGCTGTTTTTT. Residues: CSAQGSYTGELFF.

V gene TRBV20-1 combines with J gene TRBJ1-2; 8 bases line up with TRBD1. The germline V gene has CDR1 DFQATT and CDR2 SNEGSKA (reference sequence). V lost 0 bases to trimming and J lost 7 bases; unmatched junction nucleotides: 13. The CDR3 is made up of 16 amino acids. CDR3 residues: CSARDDGRQGKLGYTF. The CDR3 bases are TGCAGTGCTAGAGATGACGGGAGACAGGGGAAACTTGGCTACACCTTC.

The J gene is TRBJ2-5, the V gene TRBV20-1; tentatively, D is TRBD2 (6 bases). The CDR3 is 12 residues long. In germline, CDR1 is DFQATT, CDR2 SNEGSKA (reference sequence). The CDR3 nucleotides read TGCAGCGCGGGGAACCCACAAGAGACCCAGTACTTC. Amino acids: CSAGNPQETQYF.

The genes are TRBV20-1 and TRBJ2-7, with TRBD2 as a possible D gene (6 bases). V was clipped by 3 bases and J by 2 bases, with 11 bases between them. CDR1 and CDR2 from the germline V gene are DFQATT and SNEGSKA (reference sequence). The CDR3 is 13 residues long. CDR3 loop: CSASAGPPYEQYF. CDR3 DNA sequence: TGCAGTGCTAGTGCGGGACCGCCCTACGAGCAGTACTTC.

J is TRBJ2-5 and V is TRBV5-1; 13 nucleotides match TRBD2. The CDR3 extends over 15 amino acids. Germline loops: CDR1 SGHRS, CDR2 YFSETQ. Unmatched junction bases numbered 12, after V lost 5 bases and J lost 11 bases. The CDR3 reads CASRLLAGGLDEQYF. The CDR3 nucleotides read TGCGCCAGCAGGTTACTAGCGGGAGGGCTCGATGAGCAGTACTTC.

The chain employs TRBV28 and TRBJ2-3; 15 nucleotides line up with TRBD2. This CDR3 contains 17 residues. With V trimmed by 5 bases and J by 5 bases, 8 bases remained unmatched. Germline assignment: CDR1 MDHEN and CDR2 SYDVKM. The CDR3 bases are TGTGCCAGCAGTCCCGGACTAGCGGGAGGGTGGGAAGATACGCAGTATTTT. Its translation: CASSPGLAGGWEDTQYF.

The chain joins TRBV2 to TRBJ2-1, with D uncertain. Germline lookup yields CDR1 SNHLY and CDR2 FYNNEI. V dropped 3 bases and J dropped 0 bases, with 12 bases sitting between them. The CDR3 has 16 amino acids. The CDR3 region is CASSDIGFSSYNEQFF. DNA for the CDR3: TGTGCCAGCAGTGATATTGGCTTTAGCTCCTACAATGAGCAGTTCTTC.

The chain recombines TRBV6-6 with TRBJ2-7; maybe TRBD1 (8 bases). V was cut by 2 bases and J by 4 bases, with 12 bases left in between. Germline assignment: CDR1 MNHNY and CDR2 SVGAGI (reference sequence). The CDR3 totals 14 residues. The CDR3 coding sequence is TGTGCCAGCAGTTACGAACAGGGGGGGTACGAGCAGTACTTC. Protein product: CASSYEQGGYEQYF.

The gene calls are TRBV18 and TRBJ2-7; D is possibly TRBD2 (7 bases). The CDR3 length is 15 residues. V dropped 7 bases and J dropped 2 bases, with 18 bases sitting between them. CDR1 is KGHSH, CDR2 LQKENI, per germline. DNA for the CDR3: TGTGCCAGCTTCCCAGGGGTGGCGGGAGCCTACGAGCAGTACTTC. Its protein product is CASFPGVAGAYEQYF. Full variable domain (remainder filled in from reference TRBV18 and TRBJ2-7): NAGVMQNPRHLVRRRGQEARLRCSPMKGHSHVYWYRQLPEEGLKFMVYLQKENIIDESGMPKERFSAEFPKEGPSILRIQQVVRGDSAAYFCASFPGVAGAYEQYFGPGTRLTVT.

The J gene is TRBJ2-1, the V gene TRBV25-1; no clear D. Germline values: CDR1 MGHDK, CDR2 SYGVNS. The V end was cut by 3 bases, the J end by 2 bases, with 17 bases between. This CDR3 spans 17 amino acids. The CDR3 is CASSDRRQGPAYNEQFF. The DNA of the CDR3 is TGTGCCAGCAGTGACCGACGACAAGGGCCCGCCTACAATGAGCAGTTCTTC.

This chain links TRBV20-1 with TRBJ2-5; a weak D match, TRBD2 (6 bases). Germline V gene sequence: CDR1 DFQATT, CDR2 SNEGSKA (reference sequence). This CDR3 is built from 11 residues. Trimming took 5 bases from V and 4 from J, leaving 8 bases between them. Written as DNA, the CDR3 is TGCAGTGCTGTGGGGGGAGAGACCCAGTACTTC. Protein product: CSAVGGETQYF.

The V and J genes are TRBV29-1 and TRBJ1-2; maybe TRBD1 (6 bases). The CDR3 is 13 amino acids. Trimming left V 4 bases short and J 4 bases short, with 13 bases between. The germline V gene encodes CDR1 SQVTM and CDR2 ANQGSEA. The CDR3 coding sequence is TGCAGCGTTGGGACAGTCCTTGGCTATGGCTACACCTTC. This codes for CSVGTVLGYGYTF.

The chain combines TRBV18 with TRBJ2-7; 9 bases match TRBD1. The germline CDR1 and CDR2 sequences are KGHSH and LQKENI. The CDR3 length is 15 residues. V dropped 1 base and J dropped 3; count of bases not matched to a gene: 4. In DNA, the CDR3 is TGTGCCAGCTCACCACTGTCGGGACAGGGCTACGAGCAGTACTTC. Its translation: CASSPLSGQGYEQYF.

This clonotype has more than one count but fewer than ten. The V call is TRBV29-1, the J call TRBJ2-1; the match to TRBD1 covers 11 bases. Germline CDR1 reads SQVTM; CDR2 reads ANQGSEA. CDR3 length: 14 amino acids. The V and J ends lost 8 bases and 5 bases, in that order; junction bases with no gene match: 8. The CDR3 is CSTRDRGWNNEQFF. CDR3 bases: TGCAGCACCCGGGACAGGGGGTGGAACAATGAGCAGTTCTTC.

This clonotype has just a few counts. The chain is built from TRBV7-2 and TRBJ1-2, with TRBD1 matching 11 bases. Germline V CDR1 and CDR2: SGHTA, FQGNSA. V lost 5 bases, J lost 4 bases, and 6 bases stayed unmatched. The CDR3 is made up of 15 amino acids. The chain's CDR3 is CASSQDRGRIYGYTF. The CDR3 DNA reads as TGTGCCAGCAGCCAGGACAGGGGGCGTATCTATGGCTACACCTTC.

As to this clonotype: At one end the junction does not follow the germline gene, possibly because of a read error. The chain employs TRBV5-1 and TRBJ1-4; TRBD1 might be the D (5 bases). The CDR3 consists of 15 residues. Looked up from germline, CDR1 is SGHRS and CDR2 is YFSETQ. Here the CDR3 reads CASRIPGGTNEKLFF. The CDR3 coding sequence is TGTGCCAGCAGGATTCCGGGGGGGACCAATGAAAAACTGTTTTTT.

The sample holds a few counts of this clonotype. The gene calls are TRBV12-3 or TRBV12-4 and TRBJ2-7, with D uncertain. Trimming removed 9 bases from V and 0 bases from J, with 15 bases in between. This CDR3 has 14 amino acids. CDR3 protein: CASSQRGVSYEQYF. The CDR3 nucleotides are TGTGCCAGTAGCCAACGTGGTGTCTCCTACGAGCAGTACTTC.

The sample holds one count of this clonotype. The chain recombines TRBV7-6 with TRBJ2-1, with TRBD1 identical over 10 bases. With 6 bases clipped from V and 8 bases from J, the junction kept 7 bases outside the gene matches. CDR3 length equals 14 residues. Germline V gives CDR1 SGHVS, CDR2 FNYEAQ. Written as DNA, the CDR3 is TGTGCCAGCAGTAAGGACAGGGGGAACGATGAGCAGTTCTTC. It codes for CASSKDRGNDEQFF.

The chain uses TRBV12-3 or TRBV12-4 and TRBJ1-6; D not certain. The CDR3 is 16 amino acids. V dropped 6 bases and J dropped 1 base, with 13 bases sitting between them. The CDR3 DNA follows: TGTGCCAGCAGCCCAAGTGCCCGGTCCTATAATTCACCCCTCCACTTT. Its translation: CASSPSARSYNSPLHF.

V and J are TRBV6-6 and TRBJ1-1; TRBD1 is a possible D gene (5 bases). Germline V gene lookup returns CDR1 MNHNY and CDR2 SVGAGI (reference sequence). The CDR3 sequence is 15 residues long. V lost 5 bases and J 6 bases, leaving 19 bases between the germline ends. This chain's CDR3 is CASSLRDGAKPEAFF. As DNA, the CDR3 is TGTGCCAGCAGTCTTCGGGACGGCGCTAAGCCTGAAGCTTTCTTT.

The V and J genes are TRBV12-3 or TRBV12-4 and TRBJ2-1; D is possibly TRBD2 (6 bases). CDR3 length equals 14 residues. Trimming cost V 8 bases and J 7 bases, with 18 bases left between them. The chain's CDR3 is CASRSSRGVNEQFF. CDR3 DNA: TGTGCCAGCCGATCGTCCCGCGGGGTGAATGAGCAGTTCTTC.

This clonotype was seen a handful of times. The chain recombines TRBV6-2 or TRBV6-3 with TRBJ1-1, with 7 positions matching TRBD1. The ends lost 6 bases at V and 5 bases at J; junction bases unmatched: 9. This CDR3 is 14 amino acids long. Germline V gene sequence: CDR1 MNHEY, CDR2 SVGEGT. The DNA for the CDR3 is TGTGCCAGCAGGATGACAGGGTATCGGACTGAAGCTTTCTTT. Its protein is CASRMTGYRTEAFF.

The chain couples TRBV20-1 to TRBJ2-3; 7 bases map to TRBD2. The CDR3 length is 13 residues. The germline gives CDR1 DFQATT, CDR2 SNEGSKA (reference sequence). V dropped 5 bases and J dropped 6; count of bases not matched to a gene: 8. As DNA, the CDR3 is TGCAGTGCTGGTAGCGGGCCGGGCGATACGCAGTATTTT. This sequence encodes CSAGSGPGDTQYF.

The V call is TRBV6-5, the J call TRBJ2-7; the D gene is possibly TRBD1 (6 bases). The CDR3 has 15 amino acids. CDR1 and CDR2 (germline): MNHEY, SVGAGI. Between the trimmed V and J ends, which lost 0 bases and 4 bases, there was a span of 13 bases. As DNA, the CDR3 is TGTGCCAGCAGTTACTCGAGACGACAGGCATACGAGCAGTACTTC. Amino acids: CASSYSRRQAYEQYF.

CDR3 bases: TGTGCCAGCAGTGTATTGGGATCGGGATACGCGTATTTT. Encoded protein: CASSVLGSGYAYF. The chain links TRBV27 to TRBJ2-3; a possible D gene is TRBD2 (5 bases). Deletions cut 5 bases from V and 14 bases from J, with 20 bases between. The germline V gene has CDR1 MNHEY and CDR2 SMNVEV (reference sequence). CDR3 size: 13 residues.

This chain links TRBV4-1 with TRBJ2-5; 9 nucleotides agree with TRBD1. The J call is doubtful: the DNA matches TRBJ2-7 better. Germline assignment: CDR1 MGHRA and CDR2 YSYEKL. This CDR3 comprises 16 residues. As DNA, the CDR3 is TGCGCCAGCAGCCTAATCGCGGGACAGGGATCTGGCGAGCAGTACTTC. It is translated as CASSLIAGQGSGEQYF.

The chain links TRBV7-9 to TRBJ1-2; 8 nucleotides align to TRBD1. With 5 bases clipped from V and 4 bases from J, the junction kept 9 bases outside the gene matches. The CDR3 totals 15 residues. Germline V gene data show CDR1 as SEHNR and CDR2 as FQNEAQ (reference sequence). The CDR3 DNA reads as TGTGCCAGCAGCCCTGAGACAGGGGACCCCTATGGCTACACCTTC. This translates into CASSPETGDPYGYTF.

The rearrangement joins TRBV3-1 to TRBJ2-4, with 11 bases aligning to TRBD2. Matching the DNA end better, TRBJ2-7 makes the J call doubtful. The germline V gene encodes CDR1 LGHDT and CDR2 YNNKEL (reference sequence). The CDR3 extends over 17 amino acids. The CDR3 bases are TGTGCCAGCAGCACGATTCTAGCGGGAGGCTTGACGCCCGAGCAGTACTTC. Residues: CASSTILAGGLTPEQYF.

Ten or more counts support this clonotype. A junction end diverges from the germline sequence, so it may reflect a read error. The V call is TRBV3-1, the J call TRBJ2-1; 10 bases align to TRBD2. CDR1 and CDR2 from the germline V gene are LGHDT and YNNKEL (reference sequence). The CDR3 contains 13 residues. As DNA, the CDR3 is TGCGCCAGCAGCCGGACTAGCGGAAATGAGCAGTTCTTC. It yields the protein CASSRTSGNEQFF.